This TCR beta chain was profiled in a study of blood T cell repertoires in COVID-19. Produced via immunoSEQ multiplex PCR; TCRdb's table is partial and in-frame only. The profile covers about 250,000 clones, with approximately 85% appearing a single time and 3.5% to 4.5% taken by the ten largest. After removal of 3 bases from V and 3 bases from J, the junction contained 16 bases not matched to a gene. Germline V gene sequence: CDR1 SQVTM, CDR2 ANQGSEA. The CDR3 has 17 amino acids. The sequenced sample was PBMCs or T cells enriched from blood (not recorded which). This sequence joins TRBV29-1 and TRBJ1-2; 7 bases line up with TRBD1. This sequence originates from a woman in her twenties or thirties who had recovered from COVID-19. The CDR3 DNA sequence: TGCAGCGTTGAGGCGCAGGGGGATGCTGTTCGGGACTATGGCTACACCTTC. Amino acid sequence: CSVEAQGDAVRDYGYTF.